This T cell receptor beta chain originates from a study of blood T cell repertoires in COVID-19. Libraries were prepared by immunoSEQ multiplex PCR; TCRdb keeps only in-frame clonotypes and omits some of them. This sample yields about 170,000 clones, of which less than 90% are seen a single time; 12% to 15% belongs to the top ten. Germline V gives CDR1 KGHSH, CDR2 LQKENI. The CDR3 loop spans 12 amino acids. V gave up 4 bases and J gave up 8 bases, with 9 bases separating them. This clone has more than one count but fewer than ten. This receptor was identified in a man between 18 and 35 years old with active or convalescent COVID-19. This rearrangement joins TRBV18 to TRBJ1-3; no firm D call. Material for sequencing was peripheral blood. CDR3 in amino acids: CASSLFGDTIYF. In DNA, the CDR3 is TGTGCCAGCTCACTTTTCGGAGACACCATATATTTT.